This passage covers 9 T cell receptor beta chains from one sample sequenced in a study of T cells in localized non-small cell lung cancer. Sequencing was performed with immunoSEQ multiplex PCR; in TCRdb, only in-frame clones are kept and a portion is missing. The sample has tens of thousands of clones; 80% are singletons. The sequencing used peripheral blood, collected before any cancer treatment. Source of these receptors: a female donor over 55 with stage I lung adenocarcinoma.

The rearrangement links TRBV9 to TRBJ2-5; D is unresolved. CDR3 length: 14 residues. In germline, CDR1 is SGDLS, CDR2 YYNGEE. V was clipped by 0 bases and J by 5 bases, with 11 bases between them. CDR3 sequence: CASSVDQVVETQYF. CDR3 bases: TGTGCCAGCAGCGTAGATCAGGTAGTGGAGACCCAGTACTTC.

The V gene is TRBV5-1, the J gene TRBJ2-3; D perhaps matches TRBD2 (6 bases). This CDR3 region has 19 residues. V was trimmed by 2 bases and J by 5 bases, leaving 27 bases between them. Germline V gives CDR1 SGHRS, CDR2 YFSETQ. The CDR3 is CASSFYPGAARDSGDTQYF. DNA of the CDR3: TGCGCCAGCAGCTTTTATCCGGGTGCGGCGCGGGACTCGGGAGATACGCAGTATTTT.

The chain recombines TRBV5-8 with TRBJ2-5; D may be TRBD2 (7 bases). This CDR3 is 16 amino acids long. From germline, CDR1 is SGHTS and CDR2 YDEGEE. Deletions cut 1 base from V and 1 base from J, with 14 bases between. The CDR3 protein is CASSLLGGAAQETQYF. The CDR3 DNA reads as TGTGCCAGCAGCTTGCTGGGGGGGGCGGCCCAAGAGACCCAGTACTTC.

The CDR3 protein is CASSAQTGGTEAFF. The CDR3 bases are TGCGCCAGCAGCGCCCAGACAGGGGGCACTGAAGCTTTCTTT. V gene TRBV5-1 combines with J gene TRBJ1-1; 9 positions match TRBD1. With V trimmed by 4 bases and J by 4 bases, 5 bases remained unmatched. The CDR3 is made up of 14 amino acids. CDR1 and CDR2 (germline): SGHRS, YFSETQ.

V usage is TRBV6-5 and J usage is TRBJ1-5; D is unclear. Per germline, CDR1 MNHEY and CDR2 SVGAGI. There are 14 residues in the CDR3. Trimming shortened V by 10 bases and J by 3 bases, and 16 bases separated the two germline ends. CDR3 in amino acids: CATAVPGNNQPQHF. The CDR3 DNA is TGTGCCACCGCCGTACCAGGCAACAATCAGCCCCAGCATTTT.

This sequence joins TRBV6-1 and TRBJ2-3, with D perhaps TRBD1 or TRBD2 (5 bases each). The germline V gene has CDR1 MNHNS and CDR2 SASEGT. The CDR3 runs 13 residues. V lost 6 bases and J 2 bases, leaving 9 bases between the germline ends. CDR3 protein: CASRGTYTDTQYF. CDR3 sequence (DNA): TGTGCCAGCAGGGGGACCTACACAGATACGCAGTATTTT.

The chain recombines TRBV6-6 with TRBJ1-2; 8 bases map to TRBD1. The V gene's germline CDR1 is MNHNY and CDR2 SVGAGI (reference sequence). CDR3 length equals 14 residues. J was trimmed by 7 bases and V by 5 bases; bases with no gene match: 9. In DNA form, the CDR3 reads TGTGCCAGCAGTCACGGACAGGGAGGAGGTGGCTACACCTTC. Its protein is CASSHGQGGGGYTF.

This clone was found a few times. The J gene is TRBJ1-3, the V gene TRBV7-6, with D unclear. The CDR3 spans 13 residues. V was trimmed by 0 bases and J by 4 bases, leaving 4 bases between them. Germline CDR1 is SGHVS and CDR2 is FNYEAQ. DNA of the CDR3: TGTGCCAGCAGCTTAGCTGCGGGAAACACCATATATTTT. It translates to CASSLAAGNTIYF.

The rearrangement uses TRBV10-3 and TRBJ1-2, with 7 bases fitting TRBD1. With V trimmed by 2 bases and J by 5 bases, 5 bases remained unmatched. The germline V gene encodes CDR1 ENHRY and CDR2 SYGVKD. This CDR3 comprises 14 residues. The CDR3 DNA reads TGTGCCATCAGTGAGACGACAGGGTCATATGGCTACACCTTC. Translating it yields CAISETTGSYGYTF.